These T cell receptor beta chains were read from a single sample in a study of human T cells and chemical hapten exposure. Using its own MiXCR run on the RACE reads, TCRdb lists one record per CDR3 protein. The table lists 70,000 to 95,000 distinct CDR3 sequences, about 6.3% of them singletons. The source was whole blood, collected in connection with sensitization to the hapten diphenylcyclopropenone (DPC). Source of these receptors: a woman under 40 with alopecia areata. Some clones in this sample may be carry-over from other donors' samples. Both conserved end residues are part of each CDR3. The D gene is left open where the match is weak. Size is omitted from some rows. Given values are once, few, many or a class for expanded clones.

D	V	size	J	CDR3	DNA
.	TRBV29-1	many	TRBJ1-1	CSADDRGGTEAFF	TGCAGCGCTGACGATCGGGGAGGCACTGAAGCTTTCTTT
.	TRBV28	many	TRBJ1-5	CASTNTDGGFNQPQHF	TGTGCCAGCACTAATACGGACGGGGGATTCAATCAGCCCCAGCATTTT
TRBD1	TRBV11-2	few	TRBJ1-4	CASSRRETGEDEKLFF	TGTGCCAGCAGCCGGAGAGAGACAGGGGAGGATGAAAAACTGTTTTTT
TRBD1	TRBV20-1	few	TRBJ1-4	CSASNPLGQGIATNEKLFF	TGCAGTGCTAGCAACCCACTGGGACAGGGCATAGCAACTAATGAAAAACTGTTTTTT
TRBD1	TRBV5-1	many	TRBJ2-7	CASSPTGTAYYEQYF	TGCGCCAGCAGCCCAACCGGGACAGCCTACTACGAGCAGTACTTC
.	TRBV6-5	.	TRBJ2-6	CASSTTSPGANVLTF	TGTGCCAGCAGTACGACAAGCCCTGGGGCCAACGTCCTGACTTTC
.	TRBV24-1	many	TRBJ1-1	CATSDFEGAYTEAFF	TGTGCCACCAGTGATTTCGAGGGTGCTTACACTGAAGCTTTCTTT
.	TRBV14	.	TRBJ1-2	CASSLGGGAGYTF	TGTGCCAGCAGTCTCGGGGGGGGTGCTGGCTACACCTTC
TRBD2	TRBV20-1	.	TRBJ2-3	CSATGLAGGTDTQYF	TGCAGTGCAACCGGACTAGCGGGGGGCACAGATACGCAGTATTTT
.	TRBV9	few	TRBJ2-4	CASSVGQRGNIQYF	TGTGCCAGCAGCGTAGGGCAGAGGGGGAACATTCAGTACTTC
TRBD1	TRBV27	many	TRBJ2-5	CASSPRQGVETQYF	TGTGCCAGCAGTCCTCGACAGGGGGTAGAGACCCAGTACTTC
TRBD1	TRBV7-9	many	TRBJ2-7	CAGQGGAYEQYF	TGTGCAGGACAGGGAGGCGCCTACGAGCAGTACTTC
.	TRBV29-1	few	TRBJ1-5	CSVLAVNSNQPQHF	TGCAGCGTTTTGGCTGTTAATAGCAATCAGCCCCAGCATTTT
.	TRBV29-1	few	TRBJ1-1	CSVSNTEAFF	TGCAGCGTGTCCAACACTGAAGCTTTCTTT
.	TRBV20-1	.	TRBJ1-5	CSAASQGNQPQHF	TGCAGTGCTGCCAGCCAGGGGAATCAGCCCCAGCATTTT
TRBD1	TRBV20-1	many	TRBJ1-1	CSARDYGTGLNTEAFF	TGCAGTGCTAGAGATTACGGGACAGGCTTGAACACTGAAGCTTTCTTT
.	TRBV4-2	.	TRBJ1-6	CVSSQAAGASSPLHF	TGTGTCAGCAGCCAAGCGGCGGGTGCGAGTTCACCCCTCCACTTT
.	TRBV6-2/TRBV6-3	.	TRBJ1-5	CASSYHQDSNQPQHF	TGTGCCAGCAGTTACCATCAGGATAGCAATCAGCCCCAGCATTTT
TRBD1	TRBV6-6	many	TRBJ1-5	CASSPGQGGDQPQHF	TGTGCCAGCAGTCCTGGACAGGGGGGGGATCAGCCCCAGCATTTT
.	TRBV20-1	many	TRBJ2-3	CSAKKGGTDTQYF	TGCAGTGCTAAAAAGGGGGGCACAGATACGCAGTATTTT
TRBD1	TRBV29-1	many	TRBJ2-7	CSVEDLPVGDRPYEQYF	TGCAGCGTTGAAGATCTTCCCGTCGGGGACAGACCCTACGAGCAGTACTTC
TRBD1	TRBV9	.	TRBJ1-3	CASSSGTGVGAGNTIYF	TGTGCCAGCAGTTCCGGGACAGGGGTCGGGGCTGGAAACACCATATATTTT
.	TRBV20-1	many	TRBJ1-2	CSASVQSGTDTNYGYTF	TGCAGTGCTAGTGTACAATCCGGGACGGATACTAACTATGGCTACACCTTC
TRBD1	TRBV12-3/TRBV12-4	many	TRBJ1-4	CASSPGDSPNEKLFF	TGTGCCAGCAGCCCCGGGGACAGCCCAAATGAAAAACTGTTTTTT
.	TRBV27	once	TRBJ2-7	CASGQGYEQYF	TGTGCCAGCGGCCAGGGGTACGAGCAGTACTTC
TRBD1	TRBV27	many	TRBJ2-3	CASSPGQEPRDTQYF	TGTGCCAGCAGTCCTGGACAGGAACCTCGGGATACGCAGTATTTT
TRBD1	TRBV12-5	many	TRBJ2-6	CASAPTGGELSGANVLTF	TGTGCTAGTGCCCCGACAGGGGGCGAACTCTCTGGGGCCAACGTCCTGACTTTC
.	TRBV7-9	.	TRBJ1-1	CASSLYGNTEAFF	TGTGCCAGCAGCTTATACGGGAACACTGAAGCTTTCTTT